This T cell receptor (beta chain) was sequenced in a study of OX40 agonist ivuxolimab in advanced cancers. Looking at the study overall: An anti-OX40 (CD134) antibody with agonistic activity, ivuxolimab, was administered to patients. Notes on the study in general: Averaging showed that CD8+ T cells had more expanded clones than CD4+ did. Those patients achieving a partial response at 0.1-3.0 mg/kg showed among the lowest clonal expansion.

This CDR3 is 12 amino acids long. With 3 bases removed from V and 7 bases from J, the gap between germline ends came to 11 bases. Germline assignment: CDR1 SGHRS and CDR2 YFSETQ. Using immunoSEQ multiplex PCR, the repertoire was profiled, and TCRdb retains in-frame clones only, with some absent. Here the sample spans around 67,000 clones, 80% being singletons. Concerning this clone itself: What it binds is not known.

The origin of this receptor is an adult with an advanced solid tumor such as melanoma, head and neck, liver or kidney cancer. The rearrangement uses TRBV5-1 and TRBJ2-7; maybe TRBD2 (6 bases). Specimen: CD4+ or CD8+ T cells sorted from blood, collected in a trial of the OX40 agonist ivuxolimab. The CDR3 protein is CASSSDRGEQYF. CDR3 DNA: TGCGCCAGCAGCTCTGACCGGGGGGAGCAGTACTTC.